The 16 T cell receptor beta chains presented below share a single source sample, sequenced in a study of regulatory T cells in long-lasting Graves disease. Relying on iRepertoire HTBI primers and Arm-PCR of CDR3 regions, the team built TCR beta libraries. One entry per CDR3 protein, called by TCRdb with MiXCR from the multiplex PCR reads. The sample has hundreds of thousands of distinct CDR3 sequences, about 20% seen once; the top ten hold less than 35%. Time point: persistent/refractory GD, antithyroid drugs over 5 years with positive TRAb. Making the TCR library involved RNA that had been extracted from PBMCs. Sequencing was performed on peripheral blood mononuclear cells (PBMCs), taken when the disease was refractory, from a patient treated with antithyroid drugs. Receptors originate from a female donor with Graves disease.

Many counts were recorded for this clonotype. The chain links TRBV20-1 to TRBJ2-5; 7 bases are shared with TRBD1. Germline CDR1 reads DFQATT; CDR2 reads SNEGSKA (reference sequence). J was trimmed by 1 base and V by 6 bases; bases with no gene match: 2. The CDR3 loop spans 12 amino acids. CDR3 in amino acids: CSARTGQETQYF. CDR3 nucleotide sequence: TGCAGTGCGAGGACAGGCCAAGAGACCCAGTACTTC.

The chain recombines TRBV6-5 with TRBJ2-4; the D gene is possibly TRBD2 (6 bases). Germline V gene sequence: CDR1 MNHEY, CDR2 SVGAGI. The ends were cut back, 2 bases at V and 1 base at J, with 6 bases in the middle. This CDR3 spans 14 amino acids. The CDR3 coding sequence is TGTGCCAGCAGTTACGGGGGGGCCAAAAACATTCAGTACTTC. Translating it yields CASSYGGAKNIQYF.

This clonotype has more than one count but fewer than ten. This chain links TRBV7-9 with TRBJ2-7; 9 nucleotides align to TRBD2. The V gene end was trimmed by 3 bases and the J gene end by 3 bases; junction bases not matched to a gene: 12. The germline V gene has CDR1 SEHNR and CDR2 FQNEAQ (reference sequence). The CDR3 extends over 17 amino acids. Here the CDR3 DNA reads TGTGCCAGCAGCTTTCTAAATCAAAGCGGGAGGAGCTACGAGCAGTACTTC. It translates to CASSFLNQSGRSYEQYF.

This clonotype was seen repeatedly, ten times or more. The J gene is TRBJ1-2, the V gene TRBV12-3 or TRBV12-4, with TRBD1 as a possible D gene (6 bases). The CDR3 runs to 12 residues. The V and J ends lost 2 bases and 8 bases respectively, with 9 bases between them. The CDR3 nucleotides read TGTGCCAGCAGTTTATCCCAGGGGGGCTACACCTTC. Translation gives CASSLSQGGYTF.

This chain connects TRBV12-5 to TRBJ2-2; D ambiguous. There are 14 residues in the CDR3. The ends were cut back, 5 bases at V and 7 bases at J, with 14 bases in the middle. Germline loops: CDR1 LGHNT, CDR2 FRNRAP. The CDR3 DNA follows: TGTGCTAGTGGTCCAAGGGCACACAGCGGGGAGCTGTTTTTT. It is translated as CASGPRAHSGELFF.

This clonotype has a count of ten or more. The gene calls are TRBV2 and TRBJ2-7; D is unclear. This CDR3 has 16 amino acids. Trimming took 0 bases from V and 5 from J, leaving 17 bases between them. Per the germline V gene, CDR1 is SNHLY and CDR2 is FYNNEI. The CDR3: CASSEAPGVVAHEQYF. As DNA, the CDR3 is TGTGCCAGCAGTGAAGCGCCCGGAGTCGTGGCCCACGAGCAGTACTTC.

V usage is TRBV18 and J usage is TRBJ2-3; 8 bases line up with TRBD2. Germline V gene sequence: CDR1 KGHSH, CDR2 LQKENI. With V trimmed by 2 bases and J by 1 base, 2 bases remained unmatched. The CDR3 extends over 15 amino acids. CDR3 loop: CASSPEGLGTDTQYF. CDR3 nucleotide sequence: TGTGCCAGCTCACCAGAGGGACTAGGCACAGATACGCAGTATTTT. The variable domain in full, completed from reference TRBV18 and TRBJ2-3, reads NAGVMQNPRHLVRRRGQEARLRCSPMKGHSHVYWYRQLPEEGLKFMVYLQKENIIDESGMPKERFSAEFPKEGPSILRIQQVVRGDSAAYFCASSPEGLGTDTQYFGPGTRLTVL.

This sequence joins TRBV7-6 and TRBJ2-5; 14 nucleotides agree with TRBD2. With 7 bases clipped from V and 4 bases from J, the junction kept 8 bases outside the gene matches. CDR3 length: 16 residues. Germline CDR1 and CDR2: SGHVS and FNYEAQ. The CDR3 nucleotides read TGTGCCAGCATCAAGGGACTAGCGGGAGTAGGAGAGACCCAGTACTTC. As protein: CASIKGLAGVGETQYF. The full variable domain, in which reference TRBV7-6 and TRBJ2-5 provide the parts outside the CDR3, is GAGVSQSPRYKVTKRGQDVALRCDPISGHVSLYWYRQALGQGPEFLTYFNYEAQQDKSGLPNDRFSAERPEGSISTLTIQRTEQRDSAMYRCASIKGLAGVGETQYFGPGTRLLVL.

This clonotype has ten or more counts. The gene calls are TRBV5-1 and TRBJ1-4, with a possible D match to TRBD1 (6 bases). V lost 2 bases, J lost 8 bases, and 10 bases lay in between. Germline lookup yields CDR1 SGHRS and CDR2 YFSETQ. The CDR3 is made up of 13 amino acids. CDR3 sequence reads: CASSLGQLEKLFF. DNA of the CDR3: TGCGCCAGCAGCTTAGGACAGTTGGAAAAACTGTTTTTT. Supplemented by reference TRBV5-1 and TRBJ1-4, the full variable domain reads KAGVTQTPRYLIKTRGQQVTLSCSPISGHRSVSWYQQTPGQGLQFLFEYFSETQRNKGNFPGRFSGRQFSNSRSEMNVSTLELGDSALYLCASSLGQLEKLFFGSGTQLSVL.

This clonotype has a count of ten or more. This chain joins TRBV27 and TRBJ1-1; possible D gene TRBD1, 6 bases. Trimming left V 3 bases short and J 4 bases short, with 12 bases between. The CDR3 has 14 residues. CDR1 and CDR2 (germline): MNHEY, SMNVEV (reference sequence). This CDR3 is CASSLGARGTEAFF. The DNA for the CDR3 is TGTGCCAGCAGTTTGGGGGCCCGGGGCACTGAAGCTTTCTTT.

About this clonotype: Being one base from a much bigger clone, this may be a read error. The CDR3 bases are TGTGCCAGCAGCGAGTGGATATATGGCTACACCTTC. As protein: CASSEWIYGYTF. The V and J genes are TRBV7-2 and TRBJ1-2; no firm D call. There are 12 residues in the CDR3. CDR1 is SGHTA and CDR2 is FQGNSA in the germline V gene. Trimming removed 5 bases at V and 5 bases at J, with 9 bases between.

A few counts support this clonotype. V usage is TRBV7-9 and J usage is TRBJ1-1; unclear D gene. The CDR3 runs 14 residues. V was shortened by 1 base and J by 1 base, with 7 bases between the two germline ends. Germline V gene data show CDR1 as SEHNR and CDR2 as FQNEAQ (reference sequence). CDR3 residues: CASSLVLGNTEAFF. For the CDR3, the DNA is TGTGCCAGCAGCTTAGTTCTTGGGAACACTGAAGCTTTCTTT. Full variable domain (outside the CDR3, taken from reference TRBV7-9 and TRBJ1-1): DTGVSQNPRHKITKRGQNVTFRCDPISEHNRLYWYRQTLGQGPEFLTYFQNEAQLEKSRLLSDRFSAERPKGSFSTLEIQRTEQGDSAMYLCASSLVLGNTEAFFGQGTRLTVV.

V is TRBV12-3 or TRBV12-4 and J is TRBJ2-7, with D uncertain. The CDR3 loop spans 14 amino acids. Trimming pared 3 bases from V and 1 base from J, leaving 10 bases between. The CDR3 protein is CASSFLAASYEQYF. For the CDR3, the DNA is TGTGCCAGCAGTTTTCTGGCGGCTTCCTACGAGCAGTACTTC.

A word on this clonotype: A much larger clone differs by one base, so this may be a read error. CDR3 protein: CASSVQGRRAGNTTYF. Written as DNA, the CDR3 is TGTGCCAGCAGCGTCCAGGGGAGGCGAGCTGGAAACACCACATATTTT. The chain has TRBV7-2 and TRBJ1-3, with D maybe TRBD1 (6 bases). The CDR3 sequence is 16 residues long. Germline V gene lookup returns CDR1 SGHTA and CDR2 FQGNSA.

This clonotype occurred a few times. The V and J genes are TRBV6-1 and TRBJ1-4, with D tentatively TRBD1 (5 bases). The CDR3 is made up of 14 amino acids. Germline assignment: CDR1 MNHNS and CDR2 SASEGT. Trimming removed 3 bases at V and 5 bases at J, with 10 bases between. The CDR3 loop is CASSETVVNEKLFF. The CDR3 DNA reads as TGTGCCAGCAGTGAGACAGTAGTAAATGAAAAACTGTTTTTT.

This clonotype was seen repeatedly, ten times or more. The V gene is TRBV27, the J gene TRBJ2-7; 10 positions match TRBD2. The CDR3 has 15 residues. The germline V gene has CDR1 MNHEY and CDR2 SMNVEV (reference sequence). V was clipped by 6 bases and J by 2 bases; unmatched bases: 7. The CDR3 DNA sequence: TGTGCCAGCAGCCTAGCGGGAGTGAGGGCCTACGAGCAGTACTTC. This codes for CASSLAGVRAYEQYF.